A selection of T cell receptor beta chains follows, all from one sample in a study of CD8 T cells in ankylosing spondylitis. In TCRdb, the 5' RACE reads were re-called with MiXCR into one record per CDR3 protein. The sample has roughly 700,000 distinct CDR3 sequences; over 15% are singletons. What was sequenced was blood, either unsorted or a sorted T cell fraction (not recorded which). The receptors were sampled from a male donor with ankylosing spondylitis. Each CDR3 is given with its conserved first and last residue. The D gene is left open where the match is weak. A row's size may be missing; if present it is once, few, many or a size class.

D gene: -
clone size: few
J gene: TRBJ2-7
V gene: TRBV9
CDR3 DNA: TGTGCCAGCAGCGGTCAGGGGGGCTACGAGCAGTACTTC
CDR3 protein: CASSGQGGYEQYF

D gene: TRBD2
clone size: -
J gene: TRBJ2-1
V gene: TRBV5-1
CDR3 DNA: TGCGCCAGCAGCCTCTCTATAACTAGCGGGGGAAACAATGAGCAGTTCTTC
CDR3 protein: CASSLSITSGGNNEQFF

D gene: TRBD1
clone size: few
J gene: TRBJ1-6
V gene: TRBV3-1
CDR3 DNA: TGTGCCAGCAGTTATACAGGGGAGGATTCACCCCTCCACTTT
CDR3 protein: CASSYTGEDSPLHF

D gene: TRBD2
clone size: many
J gene: TRBJ2-1
V gene: TRBV5-1
CDR3 DNA: TGCGCCAGCAGCTTGGGACTAGCGGGAGGGACATACAATGAGCAGTTCTTC
CDR3 protein: CASSLGLAGGTYNEQFF

D gene: -
clone size: few
J gene: TRBJ1-3
V gene: TRBV9
CDR3 DNA: TGTGCCAGCAGCGTAACAGGGAACTCTGGAAACACCATATATTTT
CDR3 protein: CASSVTGNSGNTIYF

D gene: -
clone size: -
J gene: TRBJ1-6
V gene: TRBV12-3/TRBV12-4
CDR3 DNA: TGTGCCAGCAGTCCCCGGGCCTGGGGGTCACCCCTCCACTTT
CDR3 protein: CASSPRAWGSPLHF

D gene: -
clone size: few
J gene: TRBJ1-1
V gene: TRBV7-2
CDR3 DNA: TGTGCCAGCAGCTTAGGACTCTATGAAGCTTTCTTT
CDR3 protein: CASSLGLYEAFF

D gene: -
clone size: few
J gene: TRBJ1-1
V gene: TRBV6-1
CDR3 DNA: TGTGCCAGCAGTGTGACAAACATGAACACTGAAGCTTTCTTT
CDR3 protein: CASSVTNMNTEAFF

D gene: -
clone size: -
J gene: TRBJ2-1
V gene: TRBV20-1
CDR3 DNA: TGCAGTGCCAAGAGTCGGCCAGGTAGCTACAATGAGCAGTTCTTC
CDR3 protein: CSAKSRPGSYNEQFF

D gene: TRBD1
clone size: -
J gene: TRBJ2-7
V gene: TRBV29-1
CDR3 DNA: TGCAGCGTTCAACAGGGGAAATACGAGCAGTACTTC
CDR3 protein: CSVQQGKYEQYF

D gene: -
clone size: -
J gene: TRBJ1-1
V gene: TRBV28
CDR3 DNA: TGTGCCAGCAAATTCGGGATTAACACTGAAGCTTTCTTT
CDR3 protein: CASKFGINTEAFF

D gene: -
clone size: -
J gene: TRBJ1-5
V gene: TRBV5-5
CDR3 DNA: TGTGCCAGCAGCCCGACGGTTAGCAATCAGCCCCAGCATTTT
CDR3 protein: CASSPTVSNQPQHF

D gene: -
clone size: once
J gene: TRBJ2-3
V gene: TRBV7-8
CDR3 DNA: TGTGCCAGCAGCCCGAACGACTTGGGGCAGTATTTT
CDR3 protein: CASSPNDLGQYF

D gene: -
clone size: many
J gene: TRBJ2-7
V gene: TRBV4-3
CDR3 DNA: TGCGCCAGCAGCCAACGGGGGCAGGGGGCCTACGAGCAGTACTTC
CDR3 protein: CASSQRGQGAYEQYF

D gene: -
clone size: few
J gene: TRBJ2-1
V gene: TRBV12-3/TRBV12-4
CDR3 DNA: TGTGCCAGCACCGATTGGGACGGGAGCAGGGACAATGAGCAGTTCTTC
CDR3 protein: CASTDWDGSRDNEQFF

D gene: -
clone size: -
J gene: TRBJ2-1
V gene: TRBV30
CDR3 DNA: TGTGCCTGGAGTGTACGGATGGGGCATGAGCAGTTCTTC
CDR3 protein: CAWSVRMGHEQFF

D gene: TRBD1
clone size: -
J gene: TRBJ2-6
V gene: TRBV10-3
CDR3 DNA: TGTGCCATCAGTGGCAAGGGGGCAGGGTCTGGGGCCAACGTCCTGACTTTC
CDR3 protein: CAISGKGAGSGANVLTF

D gene: -
clone size: -
J gene: TRBJ2-2
V gene: TRBV20-1
CDR3 DNA: TGCAGTGCTAGGAAGCGGGCGGGCGGGGAGCTGTTTTTT
CDR3 protein: CSARKRAGGELFF

D gene: -
clone size: many
J gene: TRBJ2-7
V gene: TRBV5-6
CDR3 DNA: TGTGCCAGCAGCTTTATCAGGGACGAGCAGTACTTC
CDR3 protein: CASSFIRDEQYF

D gene: -
clone size: -
J gene: TRBJ2-2
V gene: TRBV29-1
CDR3 DNA: TGCAGCGTTGCGAAGGCAGGGCTGGAGACCGGGGAGCTGTTTTTT
CDR3 protein: CSVAKAGLETGELFF

D gene: TRBD2
clone size: few
J gene: TRBJ2-7
V gene: TRBV12-3/TRBV12-4
CDR3 DNA: TGTGCCAGCAGTCCCCCTCTAGCGGCGAGCTCCTACGAGCAGTACTTC
CDR3 protein: CASSPPLAASSYEQYF

D gene: TRBD2
clone size: -
J gene: TRBJ2-3
V gene: TRBV28
CDR3 DNA: TGTGCCAGCACCTTAGCGGGAGGGCCCACAGATACGCAGTATTTT
CDR3 protein: CASTLAGGPTDTQYF

D gene: -
clone size: few
J gene: TRBJ2-7
V gene: TRBV9
CDR3 DNA: TGTGCCAGCAGCGTAGAGGGCCCGTCAAACGAGCAGTACTTC
CDR3 protein: CASSVEGPSNEQYF

D gene: -
clone size: many
J gene: TRBJ1-5
V gene: TRBV15
CDR3 DNA: TGTGCCACCAGCAGAGATCTCGGACAGTATCATCAGCCCCAGCATTTT
CDR3 protein: CATSRDLGQYHQPQHF

D gene: TRBD2
clone size: few
J gene: TRBJ2-2
V gene: TRBV4-1
CDR3 DNA: TGCGCCAGCAGCCAAGTTCTAGCGGGAGGCCTGAACACCGGGGAGCTGTTTTTT
CDR3 protein: CASSQVLAGGLNTGELFF

D gene: -
clone size: -
J gene: TRBJ1-1
V gene: TRBV19
CDR3 DNA: TGTGCCAGTAGGGCTCAGGGTGTAGGGAACACTGAAGCTTTCTTT
CDR3 protein: CASRAQGVGNTEAFF

D gene: -
clone size: -
J gene: TRBJ2-3
V gene: TRBV20-1
CDR3 DNA: TGCAGTGCTAGCACGGAGGGCGTGATGACAGATACGCAGTATTTT
CDR3 protein: CSASTEGVMTDTQYF

D gene: -
clone size: few
J gene: TRBJ1-1
V gene: TRBV12-3/TRBV12-4
CDR3 DNA: TGTGCCAGCAGGTCGGACATCCTGAACACTGAAGCTTTCTTT
CDR3 protein: CASRSDILNTEAFF

D gene: -
clone size: few
J gene: TRBJ2-5
V gene: TRBV25-1
CDR3 DNA: TGTGCCAGCAGTGAAACGCAAGAGACCCAGTACTTC
CDR3 protein: CASSETQETQYF

D gene: TRBD1
clone size: few
J gene: TRBJ2-1
V gene: TRBV4-2
CDR3 DNA: TGTGCCAGCAGCCAAGTCGGACAGGGTGACAATGAGCAGTTCTTC
CDR3 protein: CASSQVGQGDNEQFF

D gene: -
clone size: few
J gene: TRBJ2-4
V gene: TRBV11-1
CDR3 DNA: TGTGCCAGCAGCTTAGGAGGAACCGGGAACATTCAGTACTTC
CDR3 protein: CASSLGGTGNIQYF

D gene: -
clone size: many
J gene: TRBJ2-1
V gene: TRBV12-3/TRBV12-4
CDR3 DNA: TGTGCCAGCAGCTCCGGCAATGAGCAGTTCTTC
CDR3 protein: CASSSGNEQFF

D gene: TRBD2
clone size: -
J gene: TRBJ2-7
V gene: TRBV20-1
CDR3 DNA: TGCAGTGCTAGGGAGAGCGGGAGCGGTTACGAGCAGTACTTC
CDR3 protein: CSARESGSGYEQYF

D gene: -
clone size: -
J gene: TRBJ2-3
V gene: TRBV29-1
CDR3 DNA: TGCAGCGTTTGGGCGGAGAGCACAGATACGCAGTATTTT
CDR3 protein: CSVWAESTDTQYF

D gene: -
clone size: -
J gene: TRBJ2-1
V gene: TRBV12-3/TRBV12-4
CDR3 DNA: TGTGCCAGCAGTTTAGCGCGGACGACCGAAGGGTTCTTC
CDR3 protein: CASSLARTTEGFF

D gene: TRBD1
clone size: -
J gene: TRBJ1-5
V gene: TRBV20-1
CDR3 DNA: TGCAGTGCTAGAGATGGCCAGGGGGTTCAGCCCCAGCATTTT
CDR3 protein: CSARDGQGVQPQHF

D gene: -
clone size: -
J gene: TRBJ1-2
V gene: TRBV12-3/TRBV12-4
CDR3 DNA: TGTGCCAGCAGTCCTACGACAGGCCGTAGCGGCTACACCTTC
CDR3 protein: CASSPTTGRSGYTF

D gene: -
clone size: -
J gene: TRBJ2-7
V gene: TRBV20-1
CDR3 DNA: TGCAGTGCTAGTAATCGGCCGAGACAGATTTACTACGAGCAGTACTTC
CDR3 protein: CSASNRPRQIYYEQYF

D gene: TRBD2
clone size: many
J gene: TRBJ2-7
V gene: TRBV29-1
CDR3 DNA: TGCAGCGTTGAACTAGCGGGCGGGGTCGAGCAGTACTTC
CDR3 protein: CSVELAGGVEQYF

D gene: -
clone size: -
J gene: TRBJ1-2
V gene: TRBV12-3/TRBV12-4
CDR3 DNA: TGTGCCAGCACCGACGGATCCTCTAACTATGGCTACACCTTC
CDR3 protein: CASTDGSSNYGYTF

D gene: TRBD1
clone size: few
J gene: TRBJ1-4
V gene: TRBV6-5
CDR3 DNA: TGTGCCAGCAGTTACTCTGACAGGGGGACCTCGAAACTGTTTTTT
CDR3 protein: CASSYSDRGTSKLFF

D gene: -
clone size: few
J gene: TRBJ2-1
V gene: TRBV2
CDR3 DNA: TGTGCCAGCAGACTCCGGGACTTCCCCACGGATGAGCAGTTCTTC
CDR3 protein: CASRLRDFPTDEQFF

D gene: TRBD2
clone size: -
J gene: TRBJ2-2
V gene: TRBV20-1
CDR3 DNA: TGCAGTGCTAGGGGTGGACTAGCTATCGGGGAGCTGTTTTTT
CDR3 protein: CSARGGLAIGELFF

D gene: TRBD1
clone size: -
J gene: TRBJ1-1
V gene: TRBV3-1
CDR3 DNA: TGTGCCAGCAGCCTGCCGGGACAGGGGACCTCTGAAGCTTTCTTT
CDR3 protein: CASSLPGQGTSEAFF

D gene: -
clone size: -
J gene: TRBJ1-1
V gene: TRBV7-6
CDR3 DNA: TGTGCCAGCACCGAGATGGGGGGCCGAGCTTTCTTT
CDR3 protein: CASTEMGGRAFF

D gene: TRBD2
clone size: -
J gene: TRBJ2-7
V gene: TRBV11-2
CDR3 DNA: TGTGCCAGCAGCTTTAAGCTTAGAGGGGGGACTAGCGGGACTACCTACGAGCAGTACTTC
CDR3 protein: CASSFKLRGGTSGTTYEQYF

D gene: -
clone size: -
J gene: TRBJ1-4
V gene: TRBV10-3
CDR3 DNA: TGTGCCATCAACAGGCGGCTAGATGAAAAACTGTTTTTT
CDR3 protein: CAINRRLDEKLFF

D gene: -
clone size: -
J gene: TRBJ2-6
V gene: TRBV10-3
CDR3 DNA: TGTGCCATCAGTGAGTCGTTGCCTGGGGCCAACGTCCTGACTTTC
CDR3 protein: CAISESLPGANVLTF

D gene: -
clone size: -
J gene: TRBJ2-1
V gene: TRBV10-3
CDR3 DNA: TGTGCCATCAGCCGGGACTCCGACAATGAGCAGTTCTTC
CDR3 protein: CAISRDSDNEQFF

D gene: TRBD2
clone size: once
J gene: TRBJ2-5
V gene: TRBV3-1
CDR3 DNA: TGTGCCAGCAGCCCCATAGCGGGAGGATTGGAGACCCAGTACTTC
CDR3 protein: CASSPIAGGLETQYF

D gene: -
clone size: -
J gene: TRBJ2-7
V gene: TRBV6-1
CDR3 DNA: TGTGCCAGCAGTCCTAGTCTCCTCTCCTACGAGCAGTACTTC
CDR3 protein: CASSPSLLSYEQYF

D gene: TRBD1
clone size: -
J gene: TRBJ2-6
V gene: TRBV2
CDR3 DNA: TGTGCCAGCAGTGGGGGACCAACAGGGGGCTCCGGGGCCAACGTCCTGACTTTC
CDR3 protein: CASSGGPTGGSGANVLTF

D gene: -
clone size: few
J gene: TRBJ1-4
V gene: TRBV12-3/TRBV12-4
CDR3 DNA: TGTGCCAGCAGTTTTCATGGAACTAATGAAAAACTGTTTTTT
CDR3 protein: CASSFHGTNEKLFF

D gene: TRBD2
clone size: few
J gene: TRBJ2-2
V gene: TRBV12-3/TRBV12-4
CDR3 DNA: TGTGCCAGCAGTCCAGGACTAGCGGGGGTGCCCGGGGAGCTGTTTTTT
CDR3 protein: CASSPGLAGVPGELFF

D gene: -
clone size: few
J gene: TRBJ1-1
V gene: TRBV7-2
CDR3 DNA: TGTGCCAGCAGCTTCGAAGTGAACACTGAAGCTTTCTTT
CDR3 protein: CASSFEVNTEAFF